This TCR beta chain was identified during a study of T-cell memory formation after mild COVID-19. Overall study: TCR clusters largely stayed donor specific. General study results and limits: Within pre-infection memory, some responding clones were found, suggesting cross-reactive memory joined. Those CD4+ clones that contracted were mainly in CM and EM (CD8+ ones in EMRA).

Germline CDR1 and CDR2: LGHNA and YNFKEQ. This CDR3 region has 14 residues. Trimming removed 1 base from V and 2 bases from J, with 9 bases in between. TCRdb re-analysed the 5' RACE reads in MiXCR, keeping a single row per CDR3 protein. The sample gives 200,000 to 250,000 distinct CDR3 sequences, 10% to 13% of which show up once; less than 4% is in the top ten. This clonotype turned up a few times. Antigen unknown. The sample consisted of PBMCs or a T cell subset sorted from them (not recorded which). The TCR was taken from a man aged 18 to 29 who had mild COVID-19 (a few samples of this study predate the infection). Cell type and time point are not known. The chain is built from TRBV4-2 and TRBJ2-7; D is unresolved. Here the CDR3 reads CASSQGERTYEQYF. In DNA, the CDR3 is TGTGCCAGCAGCCAAGGAGAACGGACCTACGAGCAGTACTTC.